The entry below describes one T cell receptor (beta chain). TCR beta was sequenced from blood CD8+ and CD4+ T cells. TEMRA cells were enriched by FACS, and CD4+ and CD8+ T cells were negatively isolated. Random hexamers served to reverse transcribe about 0.5 to 1 ug RNA. TCRdb re-derived calls from the immunoSEQ multiplex PCR reads in MiXCR, one entry per CDR3 protein. The sample shows approximately 190,000 distinct CDR3 sequences, over 90% of them seen only once. The entry originates in a study of CD8 T cells in Susac syndrome. Study context: Patients with Susac syndrome were therapy-naive, taking corticosteroids, with some also receiving intravenous immunoglobulin, or taking intravenous immunoglobulin alone at the time their blood was drawn.

The CDR3 loop spans 13 amino acids. Germline CDR1 reads SQVTM; CDR2 reads ANQGSEA. Trimming took 4 bases from V and 0 from J, leaving 7 bases between them. This TCR was recovered from a human donor with Susac syndrome. Material for sequencing was CD8+ T cells from PBMCs. This chain connects TRBV29-1 to TRBJ1-3; D ambiguous. CDR3: CSVVGSSGNTIYF. The CDR3 DNA reads as TGCAGCGTTGTTGGGAGCTCTGGAAACACCATATATTTT.